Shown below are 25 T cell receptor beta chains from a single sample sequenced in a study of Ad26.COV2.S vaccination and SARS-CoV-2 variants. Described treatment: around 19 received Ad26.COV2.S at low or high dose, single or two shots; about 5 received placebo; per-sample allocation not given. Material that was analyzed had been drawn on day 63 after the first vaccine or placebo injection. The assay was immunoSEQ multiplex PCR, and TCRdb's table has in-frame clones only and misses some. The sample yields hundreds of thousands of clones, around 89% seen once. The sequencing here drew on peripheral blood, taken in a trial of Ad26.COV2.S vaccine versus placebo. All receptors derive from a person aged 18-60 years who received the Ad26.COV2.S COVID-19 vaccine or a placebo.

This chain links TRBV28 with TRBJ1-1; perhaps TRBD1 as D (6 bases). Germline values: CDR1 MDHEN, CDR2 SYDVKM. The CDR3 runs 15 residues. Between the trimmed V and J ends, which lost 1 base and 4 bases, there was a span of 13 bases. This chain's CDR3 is CASSLLTGLSTEAFF. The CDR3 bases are TGTGCCAGCAGTTTATTGACAGGTTTGAGCACTGAAGCTTTCTTT.

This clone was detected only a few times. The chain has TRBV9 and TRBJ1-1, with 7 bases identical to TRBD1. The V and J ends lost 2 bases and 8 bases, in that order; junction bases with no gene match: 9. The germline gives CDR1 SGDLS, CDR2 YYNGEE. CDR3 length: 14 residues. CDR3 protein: CASSVRQGNSEAFF. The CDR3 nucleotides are TGTGCCAGCAGCGTCAGACAGGGAAATTCAGAAGCTTTCTTT.

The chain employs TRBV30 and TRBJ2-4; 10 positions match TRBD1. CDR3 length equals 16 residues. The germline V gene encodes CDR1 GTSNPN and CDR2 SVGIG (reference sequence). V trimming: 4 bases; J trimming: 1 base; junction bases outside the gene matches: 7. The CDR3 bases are TGTGCCTGGAATACGGGACAGGGGATGGCCAAAAACATTCAGTACTTC. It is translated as CAWNTGQGMAKNIQYF.

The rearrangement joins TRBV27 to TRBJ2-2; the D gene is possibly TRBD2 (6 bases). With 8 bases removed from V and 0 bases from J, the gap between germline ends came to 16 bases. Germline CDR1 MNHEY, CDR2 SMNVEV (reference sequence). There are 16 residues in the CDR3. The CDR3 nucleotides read TGTGCCAGCGCGGCGGGGACCCCCGCGAACACCGGGGAGCTGTTTTTT. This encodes CASAAGTPANTGELFF.

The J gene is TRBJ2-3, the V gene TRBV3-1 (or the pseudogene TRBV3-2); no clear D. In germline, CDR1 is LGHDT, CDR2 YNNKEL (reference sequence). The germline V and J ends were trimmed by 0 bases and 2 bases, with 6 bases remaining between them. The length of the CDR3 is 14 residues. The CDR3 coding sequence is TGTGCCAGCAGCCAAGAGAAAGCCACAGATACGCAGTATTTT. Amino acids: CASSQEKATDTQYF.

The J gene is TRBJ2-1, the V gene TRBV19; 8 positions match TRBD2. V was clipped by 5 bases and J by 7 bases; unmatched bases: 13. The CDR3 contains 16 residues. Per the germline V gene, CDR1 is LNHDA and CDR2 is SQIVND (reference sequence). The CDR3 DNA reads TGTGCCAGTAGTCTAAGACCCAGCGGGAGTAGGAATGAGCAGTTCTTC. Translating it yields CASSLRPSGSRNEQFF.

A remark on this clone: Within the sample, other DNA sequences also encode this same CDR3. The CDR3 protein is CASSIRVGETQYF. The CDR3, as DNA: TGTGCCAGTAGTATCCGCGTCGGGGAGACCCAGTACTTC. The V and J genes are TRBV19 and TRBJ2-5; no firm D call. CDR3 size: 13 residues. Germline V gene data show CDR1 as LNHDA and CDR2 as SQIVND (reference sequence). V lost 3 bases to trimming and J lost 5 bases, with 10 bases between them. The variable domain in full, with the rest retrieved from reference TRBV19 and TRBJ2-5, is DGGITQSPKYLFRKEGQNVTLSCEQNLNHDAMYWYRQDPGQGLRLIYYSQIVNDFQKGDIAEGYSVSREKKESFPLTVTSAQKNPTAFYLCASSIRVGETQYFGPGTRLLVL.

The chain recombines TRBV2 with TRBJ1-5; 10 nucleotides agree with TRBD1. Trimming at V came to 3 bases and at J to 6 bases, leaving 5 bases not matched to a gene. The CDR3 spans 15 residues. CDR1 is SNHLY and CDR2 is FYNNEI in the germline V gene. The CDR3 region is CASSDEDRGFQPQHF. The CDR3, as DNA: TGTGCCAGCAGTGACGAGGACAGGGGGTTTCAGCCCCAGCATTTT.

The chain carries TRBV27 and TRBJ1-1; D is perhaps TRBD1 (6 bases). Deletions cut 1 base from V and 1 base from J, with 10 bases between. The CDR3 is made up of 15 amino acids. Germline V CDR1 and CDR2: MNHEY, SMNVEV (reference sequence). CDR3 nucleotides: TGTGCCAGCAGTTTATTTCAGGGGCCGAACACTGAAGCTTTCTTT. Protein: CASSLFQGPNTEAFF.

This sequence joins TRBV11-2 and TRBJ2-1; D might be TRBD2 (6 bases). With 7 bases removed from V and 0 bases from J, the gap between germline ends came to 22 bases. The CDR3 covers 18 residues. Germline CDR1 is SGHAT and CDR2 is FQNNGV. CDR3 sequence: CASTHLGSRISSYNEQFF. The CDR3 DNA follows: TGTGCCAGCACCCATCTCGGGAGCCGAATTAGCTCCTACAATGAGCAGTTCTTC.

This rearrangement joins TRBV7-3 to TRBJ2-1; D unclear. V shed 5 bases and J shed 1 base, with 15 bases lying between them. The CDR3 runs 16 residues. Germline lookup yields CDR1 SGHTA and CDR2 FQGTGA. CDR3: CASSTPPRLSYNEQFF. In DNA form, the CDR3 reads TGTGCCAGCAGCACGCCCCCCCGTCTGTCCTACAATGAGCAGTTCTTC.

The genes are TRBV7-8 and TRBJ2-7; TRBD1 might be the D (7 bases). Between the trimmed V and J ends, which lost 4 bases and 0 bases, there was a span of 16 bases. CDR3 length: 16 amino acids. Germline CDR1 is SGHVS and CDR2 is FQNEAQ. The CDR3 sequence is CASSSYGQGGSYEQYF. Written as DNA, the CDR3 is TGTGCCAGCAGCTCATATGGGCAGGGGGGCTCCTACGAGCAGTACTTC.

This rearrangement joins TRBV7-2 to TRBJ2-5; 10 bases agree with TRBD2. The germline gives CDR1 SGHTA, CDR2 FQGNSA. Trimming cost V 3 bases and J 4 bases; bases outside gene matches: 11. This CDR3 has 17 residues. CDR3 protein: CASSFGAGGLGGETQYF. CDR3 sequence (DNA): TGTGCCAGCAGCTTTGGAGCGGGGGGGCTGGGAGGAGAGACCCAGTACTTC.

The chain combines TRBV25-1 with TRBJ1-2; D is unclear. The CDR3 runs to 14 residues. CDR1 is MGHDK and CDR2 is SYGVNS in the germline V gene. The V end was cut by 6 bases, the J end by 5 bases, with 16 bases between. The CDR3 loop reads CASSPVGFRYGYTF. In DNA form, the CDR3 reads TGTGCCAGCAGCCCAGTGGGGTTCCGGTATGGCTACACCTTC.

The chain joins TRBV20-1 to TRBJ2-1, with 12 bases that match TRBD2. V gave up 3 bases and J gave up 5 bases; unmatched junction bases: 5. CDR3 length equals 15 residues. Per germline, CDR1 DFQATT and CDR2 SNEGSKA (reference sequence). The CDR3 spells CSASLGLAGNNEQFF. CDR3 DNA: TGCAGTGCTAGTCTGGGACTAGCGGGCAACAATGAGCAGTTCTTC.

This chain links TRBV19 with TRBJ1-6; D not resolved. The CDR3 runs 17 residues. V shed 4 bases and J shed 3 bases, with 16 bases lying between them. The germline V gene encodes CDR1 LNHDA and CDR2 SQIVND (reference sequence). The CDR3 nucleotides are TGTGCCAGTAGTAAGGACCCAGGACGGGTCTATAATTCACCCCTCCACTTT. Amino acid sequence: CASSKDPGRVYNSPLHF.

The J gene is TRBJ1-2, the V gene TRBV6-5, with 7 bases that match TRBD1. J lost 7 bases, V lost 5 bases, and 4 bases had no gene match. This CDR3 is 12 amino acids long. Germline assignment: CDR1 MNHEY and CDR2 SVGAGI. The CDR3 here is CASSRTGAGYTF. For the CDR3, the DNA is TGTGCCAGCAGTCGCACAGGGGCTGGCTACACCTTC.

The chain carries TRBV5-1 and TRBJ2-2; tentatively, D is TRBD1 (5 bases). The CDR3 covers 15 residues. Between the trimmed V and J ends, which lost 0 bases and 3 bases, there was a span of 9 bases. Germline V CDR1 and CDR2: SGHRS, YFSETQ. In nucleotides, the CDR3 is TGCGCCAGCAGCTTGGTACCAGGGCACACCGGGGAGCTGTTTTTT. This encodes CASSLVPGHTGELFF.

The CDR3: CAIIPKTYEQYF. The CDR3, as DNA: TGTGCCATCATCCCCAAAACCTACGAGCAGTACTTC. The chain employs TRBV10-3 and TRBJ2-7; D is unresolved. The CDR3 runs to 12 residues. Germline CDR1 reads ENHRY; CDR2 reads SYGVKD. V was shortened by 7 bases and J by 2 bases, with 9 bases between the two germline ends.

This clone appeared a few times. The chain's CDR3 is CASGNREVDEAFF. The DNA of the CDR3 is TGCGCCAGCGGGAACAGGGAAGTGGATGAAGCTTTCTTT. V gene TRBV4-1 combines with J gene TRBJ1-1, with D possibly being TRBD1 (6 bases). Trimming pared 8 bases from V and 7 bases from J, leaving 17 bases between. The CDR3 contains 13 residues. Germline V gene data show CDR1 as MGHRA and CDR2 as YSYEKL.

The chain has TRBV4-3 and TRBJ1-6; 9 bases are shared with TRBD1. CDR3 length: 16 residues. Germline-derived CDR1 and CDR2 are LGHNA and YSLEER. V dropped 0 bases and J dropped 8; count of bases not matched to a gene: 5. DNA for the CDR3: TGCGCCAGCAGCCAAGAAGCCGGGACAGGGCATTCACCCCTCCACTTT. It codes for CASSQEAGTGHSPLHF.

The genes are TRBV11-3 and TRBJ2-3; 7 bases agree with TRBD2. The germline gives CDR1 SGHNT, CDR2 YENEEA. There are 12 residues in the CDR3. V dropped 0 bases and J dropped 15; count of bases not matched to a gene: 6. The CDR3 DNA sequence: TGTGCCAGCAGCTTAGAACCGGGACTAAGATATTTT. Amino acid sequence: CASSLEPGLRYF.

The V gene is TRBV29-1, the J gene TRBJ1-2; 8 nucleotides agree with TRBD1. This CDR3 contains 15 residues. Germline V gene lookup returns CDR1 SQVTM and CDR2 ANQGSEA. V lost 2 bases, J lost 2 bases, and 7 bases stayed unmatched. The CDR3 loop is CSVERTGHRNYGYTF. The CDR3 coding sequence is TGCAGCGTTGAAAGGACAGGGCATAGGAACTATGGCTACACCTTC. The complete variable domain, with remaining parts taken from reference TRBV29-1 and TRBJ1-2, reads SAVISQKPSRDICQRGTSLTIQCQVDSQVTMMFWYRQQPGQSLTLIATANQGSEATYESGFVIDKFPISRPNLTFSTLTVSNMSPEDSSIYLCSVERTGHRNYGYTFGSGTRLTVV.

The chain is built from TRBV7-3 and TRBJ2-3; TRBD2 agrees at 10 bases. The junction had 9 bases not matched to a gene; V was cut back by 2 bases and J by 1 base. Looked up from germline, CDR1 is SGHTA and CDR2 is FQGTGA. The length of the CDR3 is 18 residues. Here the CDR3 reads CASSLGSSGGWGTDTQYF. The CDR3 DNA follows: TGTGCCAGCAGCTTAGGGTCTAGCGGGGGCTGGGGCACAGATACGCAGTATTTT.

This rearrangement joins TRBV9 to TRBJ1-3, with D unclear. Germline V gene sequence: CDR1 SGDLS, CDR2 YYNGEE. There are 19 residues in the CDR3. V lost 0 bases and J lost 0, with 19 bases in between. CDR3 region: CASSVVGTVTLSSGNTIYF. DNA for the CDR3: TGTGCCAGCAGCGTAGTAGGAACGGTGACTCTGAGCTCTGGAAACACCATATATTTT.